This T cell receptor beta chain was obtained from a study of early T cells in non-severe SARS-CoV-2 infection. The wider study: Sequenced bulk RNA came from whole blood that was unsorted, and chains were unpaired.

Findings of the study overall: Anti-spike CD8 specificities were favored by VDJdb matching, whose results missed private and CD4 specificities.

This clonotype appeared many times. The antigen is unknown. With 5 bases removed from V and 1 base from J, the gap between germline ends came to 13 bases. Germline CDR1 and CDR2: SGHRS and YFSETQ. This CDR3 contains 14 residues. As part of library construction, unique molecular identifiers were attached to individual cDNA molecules. TCRdb reprocessed the 5' RACE reads via MiXCR and lists one record per CDR3 protein. Of tens of thousands of distinct CDR3 sequences listed, approximately 5.8% were seen once; the top ten hold 7.6%. V is TRBV5-1 and J is TRBJ2-7, with D perhaps TRBD1 (5 bases). This TCR came from an adult who was a healthcare worker with PCR-confirmed SARS-CoV-2 infection or an uninfected control (not recorded which). Input material: whole blood. The DNA of the CDR3 is TGCGCCAGCAGTGTACAGGCGGTATCCTACGAGCAGTACTTC. Translating it yields CASSVQAVSYEQYF.